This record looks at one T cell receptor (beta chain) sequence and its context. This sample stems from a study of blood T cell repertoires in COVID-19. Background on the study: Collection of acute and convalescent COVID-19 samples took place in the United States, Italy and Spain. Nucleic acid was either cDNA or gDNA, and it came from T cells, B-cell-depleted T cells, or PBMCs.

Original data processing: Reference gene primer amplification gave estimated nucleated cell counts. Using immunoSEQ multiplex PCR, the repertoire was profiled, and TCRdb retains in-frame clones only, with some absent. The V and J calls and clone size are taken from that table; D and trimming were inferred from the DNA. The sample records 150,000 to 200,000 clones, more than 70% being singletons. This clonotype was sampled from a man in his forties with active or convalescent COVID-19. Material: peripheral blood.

For the CDR3, the DNA is TGTGCCACCAGTACAGGGGAGCCCTATTCACCCCTCCACTTT. This encodes CATSTGEPYSPLHF. This chain uses TRBV15 with TRBJ1-6; 7 positions match TRBD1. CDR3 size: 14 residues. The germline CDR1 and CDR2 sequences are LNHNV and YYDKDF (reference sequence). After removal of 6 bases from V and 8 bases from J, the junction contained 7 bases not matched to a gene. The full variable domain, its missing parts supplied by reference TRBV15 and TRBJ1-6, is DAMVIQNPRYQVTQFGKPVTLSCSQTLNHNVMYWYQQKSSQAPKLLFHYYDKDFNNEADTPDNFQSRRPNTSFCFLDIRSPGLGDTAMYLCATSTGEPYSPLHFGNGTRLTVT.